These 31 T cell receptor beta chains share one sample of origin, sequenced in a study of cytomegalovirus exposure and HLA in healthy donors. The PCR ran on 60 Vbeta and 13 Jbeta primers. Sequencing was performed with immunoSEQ multiplex PCR; in TCRdb, only in-frame clones are kept and a portion is missing. The table shows tens of thousands of clones, with about 73% occurring only once. The sample taken for sequencing was PBMCs. The source is a middle-aged woman in good health and CMV-seropositive.

The rearrangement uses TRBV6-4 and TRBJ2-3; D may be TRBD1 (5 bases). The V end was cut by 7 bases, the J end by 0 bases, with 17 bases between. The CDR3 has 16 residues. The germline V gene has CDR1 MRHNA and CDR2 SNTAGT. The CDR3 loop reads CASIPSTGRSTDTQYF. CDR3 sequence (DNA): TGTGCCAGCATCCCCTCAACAGGACGGAGCACAGATACGCAGTATTTT.

The gene calls are TRBV19 and TRBJ2-3, with TRBD1 as a possible D gene (6 bases). V gave up 5 bases and J gave up 2 bases, with 11 bases separating them. CDR3 length equals 14 residues. Germline CDR1 reads LNHDA; CDR2 reads SQIVND (reference sequence). CDR3 nucleotides: TGTGCCAGTAGTCCTGACAGGAACACAGATACGCAGTATTTT. Protein: CASSPDRNTDTQYF.

The chain couples TRBV9 to TRBJ2-7, with TRBD1 identical over 7 bases. Germline CDR1 reads SGDLS; CDR2 reads YYNGEE. V shed 0 bases and J 4 bases; nucleotides not matched to a gene: 7. The CDR3 runs 15 residues. In nucleotides, the CDR3 is TGTGCCAGCAGCGTAGTCCCAGACAGGGCGTACGAGCAGTACTTC. It encodes CASSVVPDRAYEQYF.

J is TRBJ1-5 and V is TRBV7-8; D uncertain. The CDR3 has 16 residues. From germline, CDR1 is SGHVS and CDR2 FQNEAQ. V lost 3 bases to trimming and J lost 0 bases, with 12 bases between them. CDR3 sequence reads: CASSFGSHYSNQPQHF. The CDR3 bases are TGTGCCAGCAGCTTTGGCAGTCATTATAGCAATCAGCCCCAGCATTTT.

The chain joins TRBV7-3 to TRBJ2-3; TRBD2 matches 10 bases. The junction had 5 bases not matched to a gene; V was cut back by 2 bases and J by 6 bases. The CDR3 consists of 15 residues. Per germline, CDR1 SGHTA and CDR2 FQGTGA. CDR3 amino acids: CASSLSSGSYDTQYF. The CDR3 nucleotides are TGTGCCAGCAGCTTATCTAGCGGGAGTTATGATACGCAGTATTTT. Drawing the rest from reference TRBV7-3 and TRBJ2-3, the complete variable domain is GAGVSQTPSNKVTEKGKYVELRCDPISGHTALYWYRQSLGQGPEFLIYFQGTGAADDSGLPNDRFFAVRPEGSVSTLKIQRTERGDSAVYLCASSLSSGSYDTQYFGPGTRLTVL.

The chain carries TRBV12-2 and TRBJ2-1; the table assigns TRBD2, which was not confirmed against the DNA. TRBV12-2 constitutes a pseudogene. The CDR3 is 14 amino acids. CDR3 sequence: CASPGRLADNEQFF. In DNA form, the CDR3 reads TGTGCAAGCCCCGGCAGACTAGCGGACAATGAGCAGTTCTTC.

CDR3 nucleotides: TGTGCCAGCAGTTCGCAGGGGGACTACAATGAGCAGTTCTTC. Protein sequence: CASSSQGDYNEQFF. The rearrangement links TRBV28 to TRBJ2-1; the match to TRBD1 covers 7 bases. J was trimmed by 3 bases and V by 4 bases; bases with no gene match: 3. This CDR3 is 14 amino acids long. Germline CDR1 MDHEN, CDR2 SYDVKM.

The chain links TRBV27 to TRBJ2-7; unclear D gene. CDR3 length: 14 residues. Germline CDR1 and CDR2: MNHEY and SMNVEV (reference sequence). The V gene lost 5 bases and the J gene lost 0 bases, with 11 bases spanning the gap. Here the CDR3 DNA reads TGTGCCAGCAGTCCCGCCTCAGGCTCCTACGAGCAGTACTTC. Amino acid sequence: CASSPASGSYEQYF.

This clone has just one count. The chain employs TRBV11-3 and TRBJ2-3; 11 bases match TRBD2. CDR3 length equals 14 residues. With V trimmed by 4 bases and J by 4 bases, 1 base remained unmatched. From germline, CDR1 is SGHNT and CDR2 YENEEA. The CDR3 loop reads CASSSSGRPDTQYF. CDR3 DNA sequence: TGTGCCAGCAGCTCTAGCGGGAGGCCAGATACGCAGTATTTT.

The chain uses TRBV13 and TRBJ1-2; no firm D call. Per the germline V gene, CDR1 is PRHDT and CDR2 is FYEKMQ (reference sequence). V was clipped by 1 base and J by 8 bases, with 14 bases between them. The CDR3 has 14 residues. CDR3 DNA: TGTGCCAGCAGCTTAGCCAGGCCTCCTATGGGCTACACCTTC. Amino acids: CASSLARPPMGYTF.

This clone has a handful of counts. Different DNA sequences within this sample yield the same CDR3. This rearrangement joins TRBV11-3 to TRBJ2-3; 7 bases line up with TRBD2. CDR1 is SGHNT and CDR2 is YENEEA in the germline V gene. The CDR3 is made up of 15 amino acids. Trimming cost V 5 bases and J 2 bases; bases outside gene matches: 7. In DNA, the CDR3 is TGTGCCAGCAGCCCTGGGGGAGGGCCCACAGATACGCAGTATTTT. It codes for CASSPGGGPTDTQYF.

This clone turned up a few times. The rearrangement links TRBV11-3 to TRBJ2-1, with no clear D. From germline, CDR1 is SGHNT and CDR2 YENEEA. CDR3 size: 13 residues. The V and J ends lost 2 bases and 5 bases respectively, with 7 bases between them. The CDR3 nucleotides read TGTGCCAGCAGCTTATCACAGAACAATGAGCAGTTCTTC. Protein: CASSLSQNNEQFF.

This clone was picked up a small number of times. This chain links TRBV5-4 with TRBJ2-4; the D gene is possibly TRBD1 (6 bases). This CDR3 has 14 amino acids. The V end lost 0 bases, the J end lost 7 bases, and 11 bases lay between the germline ends. Germline CDR1 and CDR2: SGHNT and YYREEE (reference sequence). The CDR3 loop is CASSLDGGGNIQYF. The DNA of the CDR3 is TGTGCCAGCAGCTTGGATGGGGGCGGTAACATTCAGTACTTC.

This chain uses TRBV19 with TRBJ1-2; D is undetermined. Germline CDR1 and CDR2: LNHDA and SQIVND (reference sequence). The CDR3 consists of 13 residues. The germline V and J ends were trimmed by 2 bases and 7 bases, with 11 bases remaining between them. The CDR3 spells CASSIPGQSGYTF. The CDR3 region has the DNA TGTGCCAGTAGTATACCGGGTCAATCTGGCTACACCTTC. Supplemented by reference TRBV19 and TRBJ1-2, the full variable domain reads DGGITQSPKYLFRKEGQNVTLSCEQNLNHDAMYWYRQDPGQGLRLIYYSQIVNDFQKGDIAEGYSVSREKKESFPLTVTSAQKNPTAFYLCASSIPGQSGYTFGSGTRLTVV.

V gene TRBV6-5 combines with J gene TRBJ1-6; 7 bases line up with TRBD1. Per germline, CDR1 MNHEY and CDR2 SVGAGI. The CDR3 is 14 residues long. With V trimmed by 2 bases and J by 7 bases, 2 bases remained unmatched. The chain's CDR3 is CASSYGQENSPLHF. In DNA form, the CDR3 reads TGTGCCAGCAGTTACGGACAGGAGAATTCACCCCTCCACTTT.

The genes are TRBV7-2 and TRBJ1-4, with 9 bases that match TRBD1. Germline CDR1 reads SGHTA; CDR2 reads FQGNSA. The CDR3 covers 13 residues. The V gene end was trimmed by 5 bases and the J gene end by 8 bases; junction bases not matched to a gene: 3. CDR3 DNA sequence: TGTGCCAGCAGCCGGACAGGGGAGGAAAAACTGTTTTTT. Its protein is CASSRTGEEKLFF.

Points on this clone: The same CDR3 is also encoded by other DNA sequences in this sample. J is TRBJ2-7 and V is TRBV19; 9 bases are a match to TRBD1. Losses at the gene ends were 5 bases for V and 0 bases for J; bases not matched to a gene: 5. Germline V lookup: CDR1 LNHDA, CDR2 SQIVND (reference sequence). The CDR3 is made up of 15 amino acids. The CDR3 reads CASSPGTGFSYEQYF. The CDR3 DNA reads as TGTGCCAGTAGTCCCGGGACAGGGTTCTCCTACGAGCAGTACTTC.

The chain employs TRBV2 and TRBJ1-2, with a tentative D call TRBD1 (5 bases). The CDR3 has 14 residues. In germline, CDR1 is SNHLY, CDR2 FYNNEI. V lost 8 bases and J lost 0, with 13 bases in between. The CDR3 DNA reads as TGTGCCAGCGGGGCAGGAGCCCCTAACTATGGCTACACCTTC. Its protein product is CASGAGAPNYGYTF. The variable domain in full, with the rest retrieved from reference TRBV2 and TRBJ1-2, is EPEVTQTPSHQVTQMGQEVILRCVPISNHLYFYWYRQILGQKVEFLVSFYNNEISEKSEIFDDQFSVERPDGSNFTLKIRSTKLEDSAMYFCASGAGAPNYGYTFGSGTRLTVV.

The chain combines TRBV19 with TRBJ2-7; D may be TRBD2 (5 bases). Trimming removed 2 bases at V and 3 bases at J, with 8 bases between. The CDR3 is 13 amino acids. From germline, CDR1 is LNHDA and CDR2 SQIVND (reference sequence). The CDR3 DNA sequence: TGTGCCAGTAGTATACGCCGGGACTACGAGCAGTACTTC. The encoded protein is CASSIRRDYEQYF.

As DNA, the CDR3 is TGTGCCAGCAGTTACTCGGAGGAAATGAACACTGAAGCTTTCTTT. Its protein is CASSYSEEMNTEAFF. V and J are TRBV6-5 and TRBJ1-1; D ambiguous. The CDR3 covers 15 residues. Deletions cut 0 bases from V and 0 bases from J, with 8 bases between. Germline CDR1 MNHEY, CDR2 SVGAGI.

This chain links TRBV5-4 with TRBJ2-1; 10 bases align to TRBD2. Germline V CDR1 and CDR2: SGHNT, YYREEE (reference sequence). V shed 6 bases, J shed 7 bases, and the junction held 7 bases outside the gene matches. The CDR3 has 14 residues. The CDR3 DNA sequence: TGTGCCAGCAAAATAGCGGGAGGACCGAATGAGCAGTTCTTC. This sequence encodes CASKIAGGPNEQFF. Full variable domain (rest looked up from reference TRBV5-4 and TRBJ2-1): ETGVTQSPTHLIKTRGQQVTLRCSSQSGHNTVSWYQQALGQGPQFIFQYYREEENGRGNFPPRFSGLQFPNYSSELNVNALELDDSALYLCASKIAGGPNEQFFGPGTRLTVL.

J is TRBJ2-7 and V is TRBV5-4; 10 positions agree with TRBD2. Germline assignment: CDR1 SGHNT and CDR2 YYREEE (reference sequence). The CDR3 spans 14 residues. V shed 4 bases and J 3 bases; nucleotides not matched to a gene: 4. The CDR3 spells CASSAGTSVYEQYF. Here the CDR3 DNA reads TGTGCCAGCAGCGCCGGGACTAGCGTCTACGAGCAGTACTTC.

The rearrangement uses TRBV5-4 and TRBJ1-1; TRBD1 matches at 9 bases. The length of the CDR3 is 12 residues. J was trimmed by 11 bases and V by 4 bases; bases with no gene match: 6. Germline V lookup: CDR1 SGHNT, CDR2 YYREEE (reference sequence). CDR3 amino acids: CASSQTDRGAFF. CDR3 bases: TGTGCCAGCAGCCAAACCGACAGGGGGGCTTTCTTT.

The V and J genes are TRBV19 and TRBJ2-7; 8 nucleotides line up with TRBD2. The CDR3 spans 15 residues. Germline loops: CDR1 LNHDA, CDR2 SQIVND (reference sequence). J lost 0 bases, V lost 2 bases, and 3 bases had no gene match. The CDR3 DNA reads as TGTGCCAGTAGTATAAGTCTAGCGGGCTCCTACGAGCAGTACTTC. Amino acid sequence: CASSISLAGSYEQYF.

The chain links TRBV7-3 to TRBJ1-2; 7 bases line up with TRBD1. Germline V CDR1 and CDR2: SGHTA, FQGTGA. The CDR3 has 14 amino acids. V trimming: 7 bases; J trimming: 4 bases; junction bases outside the gene matches: 9. Written as DNA, the CDR3 is TGTGCCAGCACCCCCGGCGACAGGGTCTATGGCTACACCTTC. Its protein product is CASTPGDRVYGYTF.

The chain recombines TRBV28 with TRBJ2-1; TRBD2 matches at 8 bases. This CDR3 has 16 amino acids. V dropped 1 base and J dropped 4; count of bases not matched to a gene: 6. The germline CDR1 and CDR2 sequences are MDHEN and SYDVKM. The CDR3 bases are TGTGCCAGCAGTTTATACTCAGCGGGAGCTTACAATGAGCAGTTCTTC. Residues: CASSLYSAGAYNEQFF.

The genes are TRBV5-6 and TRBJ2-3; weak D call: TRBD2 (6 bases). The V gene's germline CDR1 is SGHDT and CDR2 YYEEEE. The CDR3 runs to 14 residues. Trimming took off 7 bases at V and 2 bases at J, with 14 bases between the two ends. The CDR3 reads CASWSSDFTDTQYF. CDR3 in DNA: TGTGCCAGCTGGTCTAGCGATTTCACAGATACGCAGTATTTT.

V gene TRBV6-6 combines with J gene TRBJ2-3, with D possibly being TRBD2 (6 bases). The CDR3 contains 14 residues. Per germline, CDR1 MNHNY and CDR2 SVGAGI (reference sequence). Trimming pared 4 bases from V and 5 bases from J, leaving 13 bases between. The CDR3 region is CASSFQTSRDTQYF. CDR3 nucleotide sequence: TGTGCCAGCAGTTTTCAGACTAGTCGAGATACGCAGTATTTT.

The rearrangement joins TRBV14 to TRBJ2-7; the match to TRBD1 covers 10 bases. With 4 bases clipped from V and 3 bases from J, the junction kept 3 bases outside the gene matches. Per the germline V gene, CDR1 is SGHDN and CDR2 is FVKESK. The CDR3 is 14 residues long. CDR3 region: CASSLRTGGYEQYF. The CDR3 region has the DNA TGTGCCAGCAGCCTCCGGACAGGGGGCTACGAGCAGTACTTC.

The rearrangement joins TRBV7-3 to TRBJ1-4; 10 positions agree with TRBD1. The germline CDR1 and CDR2 sequences are SGHTA and FQGTGA. The CDR3 length is 16 residues. V lost 3 bases, J lost 5 bases, and 6 bases stayed unmatched. The CDR3 region has the DNA TGTGCCAGCAGCTTGGGGACAGGGGCGAGGAATGAAAAACTGTTTTTT. This sequence encodes CASSLGTGARNEKLFF.

The chain recombines TRBV4-3 with TRBJ2-1; 11 bases are shared with TRBD2. V lost 3 bases, J lost 7 bases, and 5 bases stayed unmatched. Germline-derived CDR1 and CDR2 are LGHNA and YSLEER. The CDR3 is 15 residues long. In nucleotides, the CDR3 is TGCGCCAGCAGCCATAGCGGGAGGGCGGGGAATGAGCAGTTCTTC. It specifies CASSHSGRAGNEQFF.